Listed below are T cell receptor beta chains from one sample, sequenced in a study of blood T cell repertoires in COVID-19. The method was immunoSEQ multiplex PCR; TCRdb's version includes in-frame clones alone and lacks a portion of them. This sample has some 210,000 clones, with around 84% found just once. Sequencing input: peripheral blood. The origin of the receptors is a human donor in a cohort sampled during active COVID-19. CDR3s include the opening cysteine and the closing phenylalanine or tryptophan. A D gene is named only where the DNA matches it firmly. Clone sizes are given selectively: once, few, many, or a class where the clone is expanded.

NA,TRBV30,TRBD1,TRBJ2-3,CAWRRPGTGVGYTQYF,TGTGCCTGGAGAAGACCCGGGACAGGGGTAGGGTATACGCAGTATTTT
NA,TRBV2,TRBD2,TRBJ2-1,CAGRTSAYNEQFF,TGTGCCGGCCGGACTAGCGCCTACAATGAGCAGTTCTTC
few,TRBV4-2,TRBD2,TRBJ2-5,CASSSGGGGRYIQETQYF,TGTGCCAGCAGTAGCGGGGGGGGAGGTCGGTACATTCAAGAGACCCAGTACTTC
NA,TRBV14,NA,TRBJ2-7,CASSQVGGWQYF,TGTGCCAGCAGCCAAGTGGGCGGGTGGCAGTACTTC
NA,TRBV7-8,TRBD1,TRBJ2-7,CASSLILPSGTGGAEQYF,TGTGCCAGCAGCTTGATCCTACCTTCCGGGACAGGGGGCGCAGAGCAGTACTTC
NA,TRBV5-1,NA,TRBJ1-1,CASSSRGRAFF,TGCGCCAGCAGCTCCAGAGGAAGAGCTTTCTTT
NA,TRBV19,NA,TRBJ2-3,CASSTDSIDTQYF,TGTGCCAGTAGTACCGACAGCATAGATACGCAGTATTTT
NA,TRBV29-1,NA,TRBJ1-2,CSVGDIARSYGYTF,TGCAGCGTTGGAGACATCGCAAGGAGCTATGGCTACACCTTC
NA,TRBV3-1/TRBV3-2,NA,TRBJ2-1,CASRESSKPYNEQFF,TGTGCCAGCCGGGAATCGTCTAAACCCTACAATGAGCAGTTCTTC
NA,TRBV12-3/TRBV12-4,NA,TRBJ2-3,CASTDRDTQYF,TGTGCCAGCACCGACAGAGATACGCAGTATTTT
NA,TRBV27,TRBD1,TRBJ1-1,CASSGTVVRYTEAFF,TGTGCCAGCAGTGGGACAGTGGTGAGGTACACTGAAGCTTTCTTT
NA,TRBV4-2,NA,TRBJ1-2,CASSQDGGFGYTF,TGTGCCAGCAGCCAAGATGGAGGGTTTGGCTACACCTTC
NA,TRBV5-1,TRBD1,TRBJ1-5,CASSLGPQGGQPQHF,TGCGCCAGCAGCTTGGGGCCACAGGGGGGACAGCCCCAGCATTTT